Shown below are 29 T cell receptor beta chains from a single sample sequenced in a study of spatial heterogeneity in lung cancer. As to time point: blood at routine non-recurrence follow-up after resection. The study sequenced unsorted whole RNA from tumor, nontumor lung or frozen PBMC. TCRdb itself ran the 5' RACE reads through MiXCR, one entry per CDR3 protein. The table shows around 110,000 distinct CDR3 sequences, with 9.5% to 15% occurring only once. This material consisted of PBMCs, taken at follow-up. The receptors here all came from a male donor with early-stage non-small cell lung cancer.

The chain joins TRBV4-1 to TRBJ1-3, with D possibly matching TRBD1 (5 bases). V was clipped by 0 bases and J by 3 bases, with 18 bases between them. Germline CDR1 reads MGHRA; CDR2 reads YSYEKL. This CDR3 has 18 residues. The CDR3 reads CASSQDRGQGLGGNTIYF. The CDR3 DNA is TGCGCCAGCAGCCAAGATCGGGGCCAAGGACTTGGTGGAAACACCATATATTTT.

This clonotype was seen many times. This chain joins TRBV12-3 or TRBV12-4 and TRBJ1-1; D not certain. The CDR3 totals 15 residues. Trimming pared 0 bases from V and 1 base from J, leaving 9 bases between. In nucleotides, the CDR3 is TGTGCCAGCAGTTTAGCGCAGGCAGCGAACACTGAAGCTTTCTTT. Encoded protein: CASSLAQAANTEAFF.

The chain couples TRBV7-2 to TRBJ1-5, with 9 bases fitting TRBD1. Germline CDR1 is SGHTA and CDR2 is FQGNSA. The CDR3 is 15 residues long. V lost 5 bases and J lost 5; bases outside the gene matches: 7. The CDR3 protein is CASSPTGGDDQPQHF. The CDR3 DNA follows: TGTGCCAGCAGCCCAACAGGGGGCGACGATCAGCCCCAGCATTTT. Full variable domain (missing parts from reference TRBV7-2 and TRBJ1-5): GAGVSQSPSNKVTEKGKDVELRCDPISGHTALYWYRQSLGQGLEFLIYFQGNSAPDKSGLPSDRFSAERTGGSVSTLTIQRTQQEDSAVYLCASSPTGGDDQPQHFGDGTRLSIL.

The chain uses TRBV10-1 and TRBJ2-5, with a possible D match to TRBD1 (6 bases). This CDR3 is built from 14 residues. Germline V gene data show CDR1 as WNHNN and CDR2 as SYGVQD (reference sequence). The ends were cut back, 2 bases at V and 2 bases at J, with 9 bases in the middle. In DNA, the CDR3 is TGCGCCAGCAGTGAGGGGGGCCGGCAAGAGACCCAGTACTTC. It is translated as CASSEGGRQETQYF.

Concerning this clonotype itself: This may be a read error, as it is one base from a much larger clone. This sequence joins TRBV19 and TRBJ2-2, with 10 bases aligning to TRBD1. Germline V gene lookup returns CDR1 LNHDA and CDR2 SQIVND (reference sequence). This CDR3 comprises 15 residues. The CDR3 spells CATRTGGSKTGELFF. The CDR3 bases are TGTGCCACCAGGACAGGGGGGTCGAAAACCGGGGAGCTGTTTTTT.

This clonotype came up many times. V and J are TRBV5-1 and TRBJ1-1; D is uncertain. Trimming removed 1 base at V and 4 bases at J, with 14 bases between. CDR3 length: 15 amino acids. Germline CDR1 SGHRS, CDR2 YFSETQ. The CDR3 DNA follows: TGCGCCAGCAGCTTGTTCACAGATCTGGGCACTGAAGCTTTCTTT. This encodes CASSLFTDLGTEAFF.

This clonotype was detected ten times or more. CDR3 DNA: TGTGCCAGCAGTTTAAGATTAGAGCTATCTGGGGCCAACGTCCTGACTTTC. Its translation is CASSLRLELSGANVLTF. This sequence joins TRBV27 and TRBJ2-6; D not certain. The CDR3 length is 17 residues. Germline assignment: CDR1 MNHEY and CDR2 SMNVEV (reference sequence). The V end lost 2 bases, the J end lost 1 base, and 12 bases lay between the germline ends. Filled out from reference TRBV27 and TRBJ2-6, the complete variable domain reads EAQVTQNPRYLITVTGKKLTVTCSQNMNHEYMSWYRQDPGLGLRQIYYSMNVEVTDKGDVPEGYKVSRKEKRNFPLILESPSPNQTSLYFCASSLRLELSGANVLTFGAGSRLTVL.

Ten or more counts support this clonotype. The CDR3 sequence: CASSAQGETDTQYF. CDR3 DNA sequence: TGTGCCAGCAGCGCGCAGGGAGAGACAGATACGCAGTATTTT. This sequence joins TRBV5-5 and TRBJ2-3, with D perhaps matching TRBD1 or TRBD2 (5 bases each). Germline V gene sequence: CDR1 SGHKS, CDR2 YYEKEE (reference sequence). This CDR3 has 14 residues. V was shortened by 4 bases and J by 3 bases, with 12 bases between the two germline ends.

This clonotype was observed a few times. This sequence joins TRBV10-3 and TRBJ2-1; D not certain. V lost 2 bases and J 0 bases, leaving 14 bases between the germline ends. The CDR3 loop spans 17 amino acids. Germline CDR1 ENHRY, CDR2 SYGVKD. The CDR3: CAISEAGFQSSYNEQFF. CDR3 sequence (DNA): TGTGCCATCAGTGAGGCCGGATTCCAGAGCTCCTACAATGAGCAGTTCTTC.

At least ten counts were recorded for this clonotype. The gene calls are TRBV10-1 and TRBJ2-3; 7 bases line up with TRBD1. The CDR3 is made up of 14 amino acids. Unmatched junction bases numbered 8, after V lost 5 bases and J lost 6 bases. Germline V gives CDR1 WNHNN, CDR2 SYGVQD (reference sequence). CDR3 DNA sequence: TGCGCCAGCAGTTCGGGACAGAGCCCCGATACGCAGTATTTT. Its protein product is CASSSGQSPDTQYF.

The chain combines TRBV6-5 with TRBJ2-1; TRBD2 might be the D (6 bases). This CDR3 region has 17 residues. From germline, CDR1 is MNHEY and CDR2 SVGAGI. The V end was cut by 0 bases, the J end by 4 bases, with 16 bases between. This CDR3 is CASSYSRGAGFYNEQFF. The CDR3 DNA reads TGTGCCAGCAGTTACTCCCGCGGGGCGGGCTTTTACAATGAGCAGTTCTTC.

The CDR3 is CASSLSTGLYEQYF. The CDR3, as DNA: TGTGCCAGCAGTTTATCAACAGGTCTTTACGAGCAGTACTTC. This rearrangement joins TRBV28 to TRBJ2-7, with D perhaps matching TRBD1 (5 bases). V was trimmed by 1 base and J by 4 bases, leaving 11 bases between them. Germline CDR1 is MDHEN and CDR2 is SYDVKM. CDR3 size: 14 residues.

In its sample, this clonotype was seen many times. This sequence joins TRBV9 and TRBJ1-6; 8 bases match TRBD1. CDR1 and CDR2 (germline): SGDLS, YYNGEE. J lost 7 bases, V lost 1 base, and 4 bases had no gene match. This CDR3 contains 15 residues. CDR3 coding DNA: TGTGCCAGCAGCGTATCCACAGGGGGGAATTCACCCCTCCACTTT. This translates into CASSVSTGGNSPLHF.

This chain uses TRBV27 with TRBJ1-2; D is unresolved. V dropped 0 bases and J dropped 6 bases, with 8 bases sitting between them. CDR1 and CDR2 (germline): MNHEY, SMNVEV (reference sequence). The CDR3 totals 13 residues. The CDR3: CASSLSGPNGYTF. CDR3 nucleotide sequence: TGTGCCAGCAGTTTATCTGGGCCCAATGGCTACACCTTC.

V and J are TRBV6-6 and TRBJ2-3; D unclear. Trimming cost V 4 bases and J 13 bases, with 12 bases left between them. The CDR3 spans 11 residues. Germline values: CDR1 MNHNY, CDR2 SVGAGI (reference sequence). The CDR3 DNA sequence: TGTGCCAGCAGTTCAGTGCCCAACAAGTATTTT. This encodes CASSSVPNKYF.

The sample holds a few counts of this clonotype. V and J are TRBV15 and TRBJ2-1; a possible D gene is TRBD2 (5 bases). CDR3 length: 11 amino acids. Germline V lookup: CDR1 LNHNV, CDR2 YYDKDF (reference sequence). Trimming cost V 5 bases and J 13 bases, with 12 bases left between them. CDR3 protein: CATSLRGKQFF. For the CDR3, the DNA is TGTGCCACCAGCCTGAGAGGGAAACAGTTCTTC. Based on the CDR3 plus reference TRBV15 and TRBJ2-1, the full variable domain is DAMVIQNPRYQVTQFGKPVTLSCSQTLNHNVMYWYQQKSSQAPKLLFHYYDKDFNNEADTPDNFQSRRPNTSFCFLDIRSPGLGDTAMYLCATSLRGKQFFGPGTRLTVL.

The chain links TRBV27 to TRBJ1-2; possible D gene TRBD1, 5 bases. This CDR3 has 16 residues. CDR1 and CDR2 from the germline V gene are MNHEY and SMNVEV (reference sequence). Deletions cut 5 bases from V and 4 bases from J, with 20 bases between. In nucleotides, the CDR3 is TGTGCCAGCAGTAAATGGCGGGGGACGGGTCCCTATGGCTACACCTTC. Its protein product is CASSKWRGTGPYGYTF.

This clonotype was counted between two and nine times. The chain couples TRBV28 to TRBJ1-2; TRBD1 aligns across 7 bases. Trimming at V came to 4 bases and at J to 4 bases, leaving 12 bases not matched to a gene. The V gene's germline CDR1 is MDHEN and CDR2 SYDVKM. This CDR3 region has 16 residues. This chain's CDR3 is CASSSPALDRVYGYTF. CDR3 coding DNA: TGTGCCAGCAGTTCGCCAGCCCTCGACAGGGTCTATGGCTACACCTTC.

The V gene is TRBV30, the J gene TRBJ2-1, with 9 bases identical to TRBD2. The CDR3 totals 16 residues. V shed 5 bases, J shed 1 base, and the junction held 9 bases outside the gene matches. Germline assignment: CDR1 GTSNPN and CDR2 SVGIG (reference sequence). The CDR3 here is CAWLRDSGGSYNEQFF. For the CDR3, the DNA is TGTGCCTGGTTGAGGGACAGCGGGGGGTCCTACAATGAGCAGTTCTTC.

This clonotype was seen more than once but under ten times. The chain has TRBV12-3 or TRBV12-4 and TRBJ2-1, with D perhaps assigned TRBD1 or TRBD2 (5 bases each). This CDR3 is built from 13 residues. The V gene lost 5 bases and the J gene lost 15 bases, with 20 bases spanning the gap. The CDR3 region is CASSPTDAGTRFF. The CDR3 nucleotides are TGTGCCAGCAGTCCCACGGACGCAGGGACCCGGTTCTTC.

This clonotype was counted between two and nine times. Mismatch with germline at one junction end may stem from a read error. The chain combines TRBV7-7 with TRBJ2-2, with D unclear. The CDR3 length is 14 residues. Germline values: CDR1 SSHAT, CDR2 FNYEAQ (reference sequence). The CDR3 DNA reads TGTGCTAGCAGCTTTTTTCCAGACACCGGGGAGCTGTTTTTT. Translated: CASSFFPDTGELFF. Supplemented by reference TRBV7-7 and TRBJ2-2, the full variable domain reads GAGVSQSPRYKVTKRGQDVTLRCDPISSHATLYWYQQALGQGPEFLTYFNYEAQPDKSGLPSDRFSAERPEGSISTLTIQRTEQRDSAMYRCASSFFPDTGELFFGEGSRLTVL.

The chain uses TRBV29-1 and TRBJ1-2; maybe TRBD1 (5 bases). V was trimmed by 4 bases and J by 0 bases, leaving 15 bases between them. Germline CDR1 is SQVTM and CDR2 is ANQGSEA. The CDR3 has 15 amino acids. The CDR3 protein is CSVGHSGGANYGYTF. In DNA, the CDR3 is TGCAGCGTTGGCCATTCGGGAGGGGCTAACTATGGCTACACCTTC.

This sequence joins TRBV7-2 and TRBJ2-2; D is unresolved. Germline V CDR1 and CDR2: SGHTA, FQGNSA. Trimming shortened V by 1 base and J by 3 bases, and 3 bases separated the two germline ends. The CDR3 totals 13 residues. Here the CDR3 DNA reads TGTGCCAGCAGCTTAGGCTACACCGGGGAGCTGTTTTTT. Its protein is CASSLGYTGELFF.

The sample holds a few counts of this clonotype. Written as DNA, the CDR3 is TGCAGTGCTAGGGGTAGCGGGGGAGCCGGGGAGCTGTTTTTT. Its translation is CSARGSGGAGELFF. The chain joins TRBV20-1 to TRBJ2-2, with 9 positions matching TRBD2. The V gene's germline CDR1 is DFQATT and CDR2 SNEGSKA (reference sequence). Germline trimming cut 3 bases from V and 6 bases from J; bases unmatched to any gene: 5. CDR3 length: 14 residues.

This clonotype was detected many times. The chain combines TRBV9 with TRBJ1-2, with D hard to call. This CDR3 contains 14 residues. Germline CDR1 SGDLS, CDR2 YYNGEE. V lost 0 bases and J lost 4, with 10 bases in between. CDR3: CASSVEAGLYGYTF. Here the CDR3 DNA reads TGTGCCAGCAGCGTAGAGGCAGGACTCTATGGCTACACCTTC.

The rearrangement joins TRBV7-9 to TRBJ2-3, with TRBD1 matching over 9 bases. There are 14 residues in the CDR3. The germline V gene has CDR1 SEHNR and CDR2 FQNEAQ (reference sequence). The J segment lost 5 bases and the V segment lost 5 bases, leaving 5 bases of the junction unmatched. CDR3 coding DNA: TGTGCCAGCAGCCAGGACAGGGGTGTAGATACGCAGTATTTT. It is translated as CASSQDRGVDTQYF. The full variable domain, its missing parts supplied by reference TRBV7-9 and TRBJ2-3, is DTGVSQNPRHKITKRGQNVTFRCDPISEHNRLYWYRQTLGQGPEFLTYFQNEAQLEKSRLLSDRFSAERPKGSFSTLEIQRTEQGDSAMYLCASSQDRGVDTQYFGPGTRLTVL.

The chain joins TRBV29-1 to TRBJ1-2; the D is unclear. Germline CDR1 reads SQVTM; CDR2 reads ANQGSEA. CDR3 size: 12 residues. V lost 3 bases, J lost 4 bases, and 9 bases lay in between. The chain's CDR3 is CSVDSGGYGYTF. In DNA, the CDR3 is TGCAGCGTTGACTCGGGCGGCTATGGCTACACCTTC.

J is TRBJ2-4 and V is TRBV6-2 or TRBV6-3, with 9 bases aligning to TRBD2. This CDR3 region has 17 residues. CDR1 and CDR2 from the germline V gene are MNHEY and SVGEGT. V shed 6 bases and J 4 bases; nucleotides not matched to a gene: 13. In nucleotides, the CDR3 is TGTGCCAGCAGCGCAGCCGGGACTAGCCGATTAAAAAACATTCAGTACTTC. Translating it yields CASSAAGTSRLKNIQYF.

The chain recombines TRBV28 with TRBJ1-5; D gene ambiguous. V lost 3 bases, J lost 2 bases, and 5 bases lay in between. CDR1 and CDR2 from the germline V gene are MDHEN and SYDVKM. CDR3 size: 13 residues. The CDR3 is CASSFQGNQPQHF. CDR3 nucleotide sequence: TGTGCCAGCAGTTTTCAGGGCAATCAGCCCCAGCATTTT.